Listed here are 26 T cell receptor beta chains from one sample, sequenced in a study of glioma-infiltrating T cells after dendritic cell vaccination (TCRdb year 2016). The receptor library was made with the immunoSEQ multiplex PCR assay. TCRdb took this table from immuneACCESS and kept in-frame rearrangements with V and J called. Such tables lack part of the clones; where checked against another copy, unresolved V genes explain under half of the gap, and the rest is unexplained. The sample table holds 50,000 to 80,000 clones, of which approximately 85% were seen once. The ten largest clones represent 9.2% of the sample. This specimen was blood, taken before dendritic cell vaccination. The receptors originated from a human donor with glioblastoma.

The chain carries TRBV30 and TRBJ2-5; tentatively, D is TRBD2 (7 bases). The germline V gene has CDR1 GTSNPN and CDR2 SVGIG (reference sequence). The CDR3 sequence is 14 residues long. The V end lost 8 bases, the J end lost 1 base, and 17 bases lay between the germline ends. The CDR3 is CAARGALSQETQYF. The CDR3 bases are TGTGCCGCCCGGGGGGCCCTGAGCCAAGAGACCCAGTACTTC. Drawing the rest from reference TRBV30 and TRBJ2-5, the complete variable domain is SQTIHQWPATLVQPVGSPLSLECTVEGTSNPNLYWYRQAAGRGLQLLFYSVGIGQISSEVPQNLSASRPQDRQFILSSKKLLLSDSGFYLCAARGALSQETQYFGPGTRLLVL.

The chain recombines TRBV19 with TRBJ2-7; TRBD1 matches at 10 bases. The CDR3 has 14 amino acids. Trimming took 7 bases from V and 6 from J; bases not matched to a gene: 9. CDR1 LNHDA and CDR2 SQIVND come from the germline V gene (reference sequence). The CDR3 region is CASTQTGGHGEQYF. The CDR3 bases are TGTGCCAGTACCCAGACAGGGGGCCACGGCGAGCAGTACTTC.

This clone was seen only once. The gene calls are TRBV15 and TRBJ2-1; unclear D gene. Germline V gives CDR1 LNHNV, CDR2 YYDKDF (reference sequence). The CDR3 sequence is 13 residues long. Deletions cut 0 bases from V and 6 bases from J, with 6 bases between. The CDR3 DNA follows: TGTGCCACCAGCAGAGAGGGCCCCAATGAGCAGTTCTTC. Protein product: CATSREGPNEQFF.

The genes are TRBV19 and TRBJ1-5; the D is unclear. The CDR3 extends over 16 amino acids. With 1 base removed from V and 7 bases from J, the gap between germline ends came to 17 bases. CDR1 is LNHDA and CDR2 is SQIVND in the germline V gene (reference sequence). CDR3 in DNA: TGTGCCAGTAGTATAGGGGCATCTGACCGGCGCCAGCCCCAGCATTTT. Its translation is CASSIGASDRRQPQHF.

J is TRBJ2-5 and V is TRBV13, with 8 positions matching TRBD1. The CDR3 covers 14 residues. The V segment lost 5 bases and the J segment 4 bases; nucleotides outside the gene matches: 6. Germline lookup yields CDR1 PRHDT and CDR2 FYEKMQ (reference sequence). The CDR3 DNA reads TGTGCCAGCAGCCCCCCTACAGGGGGAGAGACCCAGTACTTC. Its protein product is CASSPPTGGETQYF. Using reference TRBV13 and TRBJ2-5 for the parts outside the CDR3, the full variable domain is AAGVIQSPRHLIKEKRETATLKCYPIPRHDTVYWYQQGPGQDPQFLISFYEKMQSDKGSIPDRFSAQQFSDYHSELNMSSLELGDSALYFCASSPPTGGETQYFGPGTRLLVL.

J is TRBJ2-3 and V is TRBV11-2; 10 bases align to TRBD2. The ends lost 7 bases at V and 6 bases at J; junction bases unmatched: 10. The CDR3 loop spans 15 amino acids. Germline loops: CDR1 SGHAT, CDR2 FQNNGV. DNA for the CDR3: TGTGCCAGCAACCCGGGACTAGCGAACGGGGATACGCAGTATTTT. It yields the protein CASNPGLANGDTQYF.

The chain joins TRBV5-1 to TRBJ2-2, with D possibly TRBD2 on 6 matching bases. This CDR3 comprises 15 residues. Germline values: CDR1 SGHRS, CDR2 YFSETQ. Trimming pared 4 bases from V and 6 bases from J, leaving 16 bases between. The CDR3 coding sequence is TGCGCCAGCAGCCTGGGCCCACGCGGGGCCGGGGAGCTGTTTTTT. It translates to CASSLGPRGAGELFF.

This CDR3 is CASSADIPDEQYF. Written as DNA, the CDR3 is TGCGCCAGCAGCGCGGACATACCCGACGAGCAGTACTTC. The V and J genes are TRBV5-1 and TRBJ2-7; TRBD1 might be the D (5 bases). The germline CDR1 and CDR2 sequences are SGHRS and YFSETQ. V was clipped by 4 bases and J by 5 bases, with 13 bases between them. The CDR3 consists of 13 residues.

The rearrangement uses TRBV28 and TRBJ1-3; D remains unclear. From germline, CDR1 is MDHEN and CDR2 SYDVKM. The CDR3 spans 15 residues. Trimming cost V 7 bases and J 4 bases, with 17 bases left between them. CDR3 residues: CASTPNTRVGNTIYF. The CDR3 DNA reads as TGTGCCAGCACCCCGAATACGAGGGTGGGAAACACCATATATTTT.

This clone appeared a single time. This chain links TRBV7-9 with TRBJ1-2, with D possibly being TRBD1 (5 bases). There are 14 residues in the CDR3. Germline CDR1 and CDR2: SEHNR and FQNEAQ (reference sequence). Trimming cost V 5 bases and J 1 base, with 11 bases left between them. The CDR3 is CASSPGRGNYGYTF. Written as DNA, the CDR3 is TGTGCCAGCAGCCCCGGGAGGGGTAACTATGGCTACACCTTC.

For this clone: At one end, the junction sequence differs from germline, possibly due to a read error. The sample holds other DNA sequences that translate to the same CDR3. This chain connects TRBV6-4 to TRBJ1-1, with 7 bases aligning to TRBD1. Per the germline V gene, CDR1 is MRHNA and CDR2 is SNTAGT. The CDR3 consists of 14 residues. The DNA of the CDR3 is TGTGCCAGCAGTTCACAGGGGATTGGGGCTGAAGCCTTCTTT. It specifies CASSSQGIGAEAFF.

The rearrangement uses TRBV5-1 and TRBJ2-7, with TRBD2 matching over 7 bases. The germline V gene has CDR1 SGHRS and CDR2 YFSETQ. The length of the CDR3 is 14 residues. The trim removed 4 bases at V and 3 bases at J, leaving 7 bases unmatched. CDR3: CASSPRGGDYEQYF. CDR3 in DNA: TGCGCCAGCAGCCCTCGGGGAGGGGACTACGAGCAGTACTTC.

This clone was observed a few times. The chain employs TRBV19 and TRBJ2-1; TRBD2 might be the D (6 bases). The CDR3 has 14 residues. V was shortened by 4 bases and J by 5 bases, with 12 bases between the two germline ends. In germline, CDR1 is LNHDA, CDR2 SQIVND (reference sequence). CDR3 sequence reads: CASSTGLANNEQFF. In DNA form, the CDR3 reads TGTGCCAGTAGTACGGGACTTGCTAACAATGAGCAGTTCTTC.

This clone showed up just once. This chain uses TRBV2 with TRBJ1-5; D unclear. The germline V gene encodes CDR1 SNHLY and CDR2 FYNNEI. Trimming took 5 bases from V and 1 from J, leaving 9 bases between them. The CDR3 runs to 14 residues. The CDR3: CASSFRESNQPQHF. The CDR3 bases are TGTGCCAGCAGTTTCCGGGAGAGCAATCAGCCCCAGCATTTT.

The chain couples TRBV15 to TRBJ2-2; D perhaps matches TRBD2 (6 bases). The V end was cut by 3 bases, the J end by 4 bases, with 9 bases between. CDR1 and CDR2 (germline): LNHNV, YYDKDF (reference sequence). The CDR3 loop spans 14 amino acids. The CDR3, as DNA: TGTGCCACCAGCAGCCGGGACTCCACCGGGGAGCTGTTTTTT. Encoded protein: CATSSRDSTGELFF.

V and J are TRBV5-4 and TRBJ1-6, with D perhaps matching TRBD1 (6 bases). Germline V CDR1 and CDR2: SGHNT, YYREEE (reference sequence). The CDR3 consists of 14 residues. The germline V and J ends were trimmed by 4 bases and 7 bases, with 12 bases remaining between them. CDR3 DNA: TGTGCCAGCAGCCGGGACACCAGGAATTCACCCCTCCACTTT. It is translated as CASSRDTRNSPLHF. The whole variable domain, remainder taken from reference TRBV5-4 and TRBJ1-6, is ETGVTQSPTHLIKTRGQQVTLRCSSQSGHNTVSWYQQALGQGPQFIFQYYREEENGRGNFPPRFSGLQFPNYSSELNVNALELDDSALYLCASSRDTRNSPLHFGNGTRLTVT.

The V call is TRBV19, the J call TRBJ2-3, with TRBD2 matching over 15 bases. The V and J ends lost 5 bases and 4 bases, in that order; junction bases with no gene match: 4. The CDR3 is 16 residues long. Germline CDR1 and CDR2: LNHDA and SQIVND (reference sequence). CDR3 amino acids: CASSLWTSGGADTQYF. For the CDR3, the DNA is TGTGCCAGTAGTCTCTGGACTAGCGGGGGGGCAGATACGCAGTATTTT.

The chain has TRBV6-5 and TRBJ2-1, with 14 positions matching TRBD2. CDR1 is MNHEY, CDR2 SVGAGI, per germline. The CDR3 has 14 amino acids. The junction had 3 bases not matched to a gene; V was cut back by 5 bases and J by 9 bases. For the CDR3, the DNA is TGTGCCAGCAGTCACGGACTAGCGGGGGGTGAGCAGTTCTTC. Translation: CASSHGLAGGEQFF.

The chain is built from TRBV27 and TRBJ1-3; 9 bases map to TRBD1. V was clipped by 2 bases and J by 3 bases; unmatched bases: 5. Germline assignment: CDR1 MNHEY and CDR2 SMNVEV (reference sequence). The CDR3 totals 16 residues. The CDR3 nucleotides read TGTGCCAGCAGTTTACTGGGACAGGGAGGTGGAAACACCATATATTTT. It encodes CASSLLGQGGGNTIYF.

V usage is TRBV11-2 and J usage is TRBJ1-1; weak D call: TRBD1 (5 bases). V was trimmed by 1 base and J by 6 bases, leaving 6 bases between them. The germline V gene encodes CDR1 SGHAT and CDR2 FQNNGV. This CDR3 has 12 amino acids. The chain's CDR3 is CASSLAGAEAFF. CDR3 in DNA: TGTGCCAGCAGCTTAGCGGGGGCTGAAGCTTTCTTT.

The chain links TRBV28 to TRBJ1-4; TRBD1 matches at 7 bases. Losses at the gene ends were 2 bases for V and 5 bases for J; bases not matched to a gene: 2. The germline gives CDR1 MDHEN, CDR2 SYDVKM. The CDR3 extends over 14 amino acids. For the CDR3, the DNA is TGTGCCAGCAGTTTACTGACAGGGAATGAAAAACTGTTTTTT. Protein: CASSLLTGNEKLFF. Full variable domain (remainder filled in from reference TRBV28 and TRBJ1-4): DVKVTQSSRYLVKRTGEKVFLECVQDMDHENMFWYRQDPGLGLRLIYFSYDVKMKEKGDIPEGYSVSREKKERFSLILESASTNQTSMYLCASSLLTGNEKLFFGSGTQLSVL.

The V and J genes are TRBV4-1 and TRBJ1-4, with D possibly matching TRBD1 (6 bases). Germline values: CDR1 MGHRA, CDR2 YSYEKL. The CDR3 totals 14 residues. V lost 6 bases and J lost 3, with 11 bases in between. The CDR3 spells CASSQQGPNEKLFF. The DNA of the CDR3 is TGCGCCAGCAGTCAACAGGGCCCTAATGAAAAACTGTTTTTT.

The chain uses TRBV6-5 and TRBJ2-5; 9 bases agree with TRBD2. The CDR3 consists of 15 residues. V was clipped by 5 bases and J by 2 bases; unmatched bases: 6. The germline gives CDR1 MNHEY, CDR2 SVGAGI. The CDR3 sequence is CASSRAGGSQETQYF. The CDR3 bases are TGTGCCAGCAGTCGAGCGGGGGGCTCACAAGAGACCCAGTACTTC.

This clone occurred once. The chain is built from TRBV5-6 and TRBJ1-5; TRBD1 is a possible D gene (5 bases). Germline V gene data show CDR1 as SGHDT and CDR2 as YYEEEE. Deletions cut 4 bases from V and 3 bases from J, with 11 bases between. There are 14 residues in the CDR3. Written as DNA, the CDR3 is TGTGCCAGCAGCGGAGGGGTTCCCAATCAGCCCCAGCATTTT. Its protein product is CASSGGVPNQPQHF.

V gene TRBV28 combines with J gene TRBJ2-7; 7 nucleotides align to TRBD1. CDR3 length equals 15 residues. J lost 6 bases, V lost 2 bases, and 10 bases had no gene match. The germline V gene has CDR1 MDHEN and CDR2 SYDVKM. The CDR3 DNA reads TGTGCCAGCAGTTTAGCTGGGGGCAGGGGGTTCGAGCAGTACTTC. It translates to CASSLAGGRGFEQYF. The variable domain in full, completed from reference TRBV28 and TRBJ2-7, reads DVKVTQSSRYLVKRTGEKVFLECVQDMDHENMFWYRQDPGLGLRLIYFSYDVKMKEKGDIPEGYSVSREKKERFSLILESASTNQTSMYLCASSLAGGRGFEQYFGPGTRLTVT.

This clone has more than one count but fewer than ten. J is TRBJ2-2 and V is TRBV2; D possibly corresponds to TRBD1 (5 bases). Trimming took 8 bases from V and 5 from J, leaving 9 bases between them. Germline values: CDR1 SNHLY, CDR2 FYNNEI. The CDR3 length is 12 residues. Here the CDR3 reads CASASGTGELFF. DNA for the CDR3: TGTGCCAGCGCTTCAGGGACCGGGGAGCTGTTTTTT.